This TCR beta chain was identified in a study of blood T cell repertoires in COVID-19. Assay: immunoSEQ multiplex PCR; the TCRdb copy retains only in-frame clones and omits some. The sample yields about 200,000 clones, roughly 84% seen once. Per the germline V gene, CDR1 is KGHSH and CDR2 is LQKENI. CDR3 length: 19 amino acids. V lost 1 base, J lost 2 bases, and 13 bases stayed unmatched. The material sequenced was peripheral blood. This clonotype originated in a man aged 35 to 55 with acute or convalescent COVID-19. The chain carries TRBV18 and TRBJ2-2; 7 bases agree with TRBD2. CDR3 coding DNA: TGTGCCAGCTCACCACTCGTCGGGAGGCACACCTTAAACACCGGGGAGCTGTTTTTT. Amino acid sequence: CASSPLVGRHTLNTGELFF.